One and the same sample provided the 30 T cell receptor beta chains below, sequenced in a study of blood T cell repertoires in COVID-19. Sequencing was performed with immunoSEQ multiplex PCR; in TCRdb, only in-frame clones are kept and a portion is missing. This sample has 150,000 or so clones, with over 70% found just once. The material sequenced was peripheral blood. Receptors were obtained from a man of 80 years or more with acute or convalescent COVID-19.

This clone was counted only a few times. The chain joins TRBV2 to TRBJ1-6; D is perhaps TRBD1 (5 bases). There are 15 residues in the CDR3. Germline V gives CDR1 SNHLY, CDR2 FYNNEI. V was pared by 4 bases and J by 6 bases, with 13 bases between. The CDR3 spells CASSGGQGSNSPLHF. DNA of the CDR3: TGTGCCAGCAGTGGCGGCCAGGGATCTAATTCACCCCTCCACTTT.

The rearrangement links TRBV6-5 to TRBJ2-1; 8 nucleotides agree with TRBD1. This CDR3 contains 12 residues. Germline V gene data show CDR1 as MNHEY and CDR2 as SVGAGI. Unmatched junction bases numbered 1, after V lost 2 bases and J lost 10 bases. This chain's CDR3 is CASSYGTGEQFF. Written as DNA, the CDR3 is TGTGCCAGCAGTTACGGGACAGGAGAGCAGTTCTTC.

In DNA, the CDR3 is TGTGCCAGCAGCCCCGGGACAGCCTTCGGAAAACTGTTTTTT. It specifies CASSPGTAFGKLFF. The V call is TRBV2, the J call TRBJ1-4; 7 bases are a match to TRBD1. Germline V CDR1 and CDR2: SNHLY, FYNNEI. CDR3 length: 14 amino acids. Losses at the gene ends were 6 bases for V and 10 bases for J; bases not matched to a gene: 11.

The chain uses TRBV7-2 and TRBJ2-1; 10 positions match TRBD2. Germline CDR1 reads SGHTA; CDR2 reads FQGNSA. V lost 8 bases and J lost 4; bases outside the gene matches: 8. CDR3 size: 15 residues. CDR3 residues: CASREAGGPYNEQFF. Written as DNA, the CDR3 is TGTGCCAGCCGCGAAGCGGGGGGGCCATACAATGAGCAGTTCTTC. Complete variable domain (other parts from reference TRBV7-2 and TRBJ2-1): GAGVSQSPSNKVTEKGKDVELRCDPISGHTALYWYRQSLGQGLEFLIYFQGNSAPDKSGLPSDRFSAERTGGSVSTLTIQRTQQEDSAVYLCASREAGGPYNEQFFGPGTRLTVL.

The chain uses TRBV27 and TRBJ1-2; the match to TRBD1 covers 8 bases. With V trimmed by 0 bases and J by 4 bases, 4 bases remained unmatched. The length of the CDR3 is 15 residues. The germline gives CDR1 MNHEY, CDR2 SMNVEV (reference sequence). CDR3 DNA sequence: TGTGCCAGCAGTTTATCGAGACAGGGGCCCTATGGCTACACCTTC. Encoded protein: CASSLSRQGPYGYTF.

The rearrangement links TRBV11-1 to TRBJ1-1, with D unresolved. V lost 4 bases, J lost 1 base, and 10 bases lay in between. The CDR3 has 14 amino acids. CDR1 is SGHAT and CDR2 is FQDESV in the germline V gene (reference sequence). The CDR3 spells CASSSLTRNTEAFF. The CDR3 DNA sequence: TGTGCCAGCAGCTCACTTACTCGGAACACTGAAGCTTTCTTT.

This rearrangement joins TRBV5-1 to TRBJ2-3; 10 nucleotides match TRBD1. The length of the CDR3 is 15 residues. Germline V gene data show CDR1 as SGHRS and CDR2 as YFSETQ. After removal of 1 base from V and 5 bases from J, the junction contained 4 bases not matched to a gene. The CDR3 is CASSLQGQGIDTQYF. The CDR3 DNA is TGCGCCAGCAGCTTGCAGGGACAGGGGATAGATACGCAGTATTTT.

V is TRBV28 and J is TRBJ1-2; the match to TRBD1 covers 9 bases. This CDR3 region has 13 residues. V lost 10 bases to trimming and J lost 2 bases; unmatched junction nucleotides: 5. Germline V lookup: CDR1 MDHEN, CDR2 SYDVKM. CDR3 protein: CATMTGGNYGYTF. The CDR3 DNA reads as TGTGCCACCATGACAGGGGGAAACTATGGCTACACCTTC.

The V gene is TRBV27, the J gene TRBJ2-5; possible D gene TRBD1, 6 bases. Germline V CDR1 and CDR2: MNHEY, SMNVEV (reference sequence). The CDR3 runs to 15 residues. The V end was cut by 3 bases, the J end by 1 base, with 12 bases between. The CDR3 loop is CASSFFGQRQETQYF. In DNA, the CDR3 is TGTGCCAGCAGTTTCTTCGGACAGCGCCAAGAGACCCAGTACTTC.

This clone was recorded only once. V gene TRBV9 combines with J gene TRBJ2-2, with TRBD1 matching 11 bases. V lost 4 bases and J lost 4; bases outside the gene matches: 12. CDR3 size: 18 residues. CDR1 and CDR2 from the germline V gene are SGDLS and YYNGEE. CDR3 residues: CASSFTPTGTGGTGELFF. The CDR3 DNA is TGTGCCAGCAGCTTCACTCCCACCGGGACAGGGGGCACCGGGGAGCTGTTTTTT.

The chain couples TRBV10-3 to TRBJ1-3; perhaps TRBD1 as D (5 bases). Trimming shortened V by 10 bases and J by 0 bases, and 13 bases separated the two germline ends. Germline V gives CDR1 ENHRY, CDR2 SYGVKD. The CDR3 is made up of 14 amino acids. Here the CDR3 reads CATRLGPSGNTIYF. CDR3 nucleotides: TGTGCCACCAGGTTGGGGCCCTCTGGAAACACCATATATTTT.

The V gene is TRBV7-2, the J gene TRBJ1-1; 8 bases fit TRBD1. This CDR3 has 13 residues. The V and J ends lost 5 bases and 6 bases, in that order; junction bases with no gene match: 5. From germline, CDR1 is SGHTA and CDR2 FQGNSA. The CDR3 loop reads CASSTGTGSEAFF. CDR3 DNA sequence: TGTGCCAGCAGCACCGGGACAGGCTCTGAAGCTTTCTTT.

This sequence joins TRBV13 and TRBJ2-7; D might be TRBD1 (6 bases). CDR3 length equals 14 residues. V lost 5 bases and J lost 0, with 11 bases in between. The germline V gene encodes CDR1 PRHDT and CDR2 FYEKMQ (reference sequence). The CDR3 here is CASSDGQNSYEQYF. CDR3 nucleotides: TGTGCCAGCAGCGACGGACAGAACTCCTACGAGCAGTACTTC.

The genes are TRBV9 and TRBJ1-1; D is uncertain. Germline CDR1 and CDR2: SGDLS and YYNGEE. The V end was cut by 5 bases, the J end by 5 bases, with 19 bases between. The CDR3 has 15 residues. The CDR3 sequence: CASSLREGWSTEAFF. CDR3 DNA sequence: TGTGCCAGCAGTCTCCGGGAGGGTTGGAGTACTGAAGCTTTCTTT.

The chain carries TRBV30 and TRBJ1-5; D not resolved. V lost 5 bases, J lost 5 bases, and 10 bases lay in between. The CDR3 consists of 12 residues. Per germline, CDR1 GTSNPN and CDR2 SVGIG (reference sequence). For the CDR3, the DNA is TGTGCCTGGCGCACCGGGGATCAGCCCCAGCATTTT. It is translated as CAWRTGDQPQHF.

This sequence joins TRBV7-9 and TRBJ1-2; D might be TRBD1 (6 bases). Germline V gene data show CDR1 as SEHNR and CDR2 as FQNEAQ (reference sequence). This CDR3 contains 14 residues. V was pared by 4 bases and J by 8 bases, with 17 bases between. CDR3 DNA: TGTGCCAGCAGCTCTGGACAGCCCGGAAGCGGCTACACCTTC. Protein product: CASSSGQPGSGYTF. Looking up the rest from reference TRBV7-9 and TRBJ1-2 gives the full variable domain: DTGVSQNPRHKITKRGQNVTFRCDPISEHNRLYWYRQTLGQGPEFLTYFQNEAQLEKSRLLSDRFSAERPKGSFSTLEIQRTEQGDSAMYLCASSSGQPGSGYTFGSGTRLTVV.

This chain links TRBV5-1 with TRBJ1-3, with D unclear. Germline V gives CDR1 SGHRS, CDR2 YFSETQ. The CDR3 sequence is 15 residues long. The V gene lost 4 bases and the J gene lost 0 bases, with 11 bases spanning the gap. Here the CDR3 DNA reads TGCGCCAGCAGCCCCTTCGAGAGCTCTGGAAACACCATATATTTT. Its translation is CASSPFESSGNTIYF.

The V and J genes are TRBV5-8 and TRBJ2-3, with D possibly being TRBD2 (6 bases). V lost 2 bases to trimming and J lost 1 base, with 8 bases between them. The germline CDR1 and CDR2 sequences are SGHTS and YDEGEE. The CDR3 is made up of 14 amino acids. As DNA, the CDR3 is TGTGCCAGCAGCTTTTCTAGCGGCACAGATACGCAGTATTTT. It is translated as CASSFSSGTDTQYF.

This chain's CDR3 is CASSSREPTLGYTF. The CDR3 DNA follows: TGTGCCAGCAGCTCTCGGGAACCAACCCTTGGCTACACCTTC. The chain has TRBV9 and TRBJ1-2; D unresolved. This CDR3 is built from 14 residues. The ends were cut back, 4 bases at V and 7 bases at J, with 17 bases in the middle. Germline assignment: CDR1 SGDLS and CDR2 YYNGEE. The full variable domain, rest sourced from reference TRBV9 and TRBJ1-2, is DSGVTQTPKHLITATGQRVTLRCSPRSGDLSVYWYQQSLDQGLQFLIQYYNGEERAKGNILERFSAQQFPDLHSELNLSSLELGDSALYFCASSSREPTLGYTFGSGTRLTVV.

This rearrangement joins TRBV4-1 to TRBJ1-1, with D tentatively TRBD1 (5 bases). The CDR3 contains 15 residues. In germline, CDR1 is MGHRA, CDR2 YSYEKL. The V and J ends lost 1 base and 3 bases respectively, with 12 bases between them. CDR3 protein: CASSQAVREDTEAFF. Here the CDR3 DNA reads TGCGCCAGCAGCCAAGCCGTCAGGGAAGACACTGAAGCTTTCTTT.

This clone was seen just once. The rearrangement links TRBV11-2 to TRBJ1-6, with unresolved D. The CDR3 runs 14 residues. The ends were cut back, 3 bases at V and 0 bases at J, with 3 bases in the middle. Germline CDR1 is SGHAT and CDR2 is FQNNGV. The DNA of the CDR3 is TGTGCCAGCAGCTTCAGCTCCTATAATTCACCCCTCCACTTT. This gives the protein CASSFSSYNSPLHF.

The J gene is TRBJ1-3, the V gene TRBV14; 7 positions match TRBD1. Germline CDR1 and CDR2: SGHDN and FVKESK. V dropped 6 bases and J dropped 3; count of bases not matched to a gene: 5. There are 14 residues in the CDR3. The chain's CDR3 is CASSNDRVGNTIYF. CDR3 bases: TGTGCCAGCAGTAACGACAGGGTTGGAAACACCATATATTTT.

The chain employs TRBV10-1 and TRBJ2-7; TRBD2 is a possible D gene (6 bases). The CDR3 spans 15 residues. Germline CDR1 reads WNHNN; CDR2 reads SYGVQD (reference sequence). V was pared by 0 bases and J by 5 bases, with 14 bases between. Written as DNA, the CDR3 is TGCGCCAGCAGTGAGTCGAGGCGGGAAAAGAACGAGCAGTACTTC. It translates to CASSESRREKNEQYF.

V usage is TRBV18 and J usage is TRBJ2-7; no clear D gene. The CDR3 is 13 residues long. CDR1 KGHSH and CDR2 LQKENI come from the germline V gene. V was cut by 3 bases and J by 3 bases, with 9 bases left in between. CDR3 region: CASSPGQHYEQYF. CDR3 nucleotides: TGTGCCAGCTCACCGGGCCAACACTACGAGCAGTACTTC.

The V and J genes are TRBV11-2 and TRBJ2-5, with 10 nucleotides matching TRBD2. Looked up from germline, CDR1 is SGHAT and CDR2 is FQNNGV. This CDR3 has 16 amino acids. Trimming at V came to 1 base and at J to 7 bases, leaving 9 bases not matched to a gene. CDR3 region: CASSLVASGSIGTQYF. In DNA, the CDR3 is TGTGCCAGCAGCTTAGTGGCTAGCGGGAGTATTGGGACCCAGTACTTC.

The chain joins TRBV10-3 to TRBJ2-7; possibly TRBD2 for D (6 bases). Germline assignment: CDR1 ENHRY and CDR2 SYGVKD. Trimming took 6 bases from V and 7 from J, leaving 22 bases between them. This CDR3 is built from 15 residues. CDR3 DNA: TGTGCCATCAGCCGGGAGCAGAAAGGGCTCGGGGAGCAGTACTTC. Translating gives CAISREQKGLGEQYF.

This sequence joins TRBV28 and TRBJ1-2; TRBD1 agrees at 10 bases. The germline gives CDR1 MDHEN, CDR2 SYDVKM. The V and J ends lost 4 bases and 4 bases, in that order; junction bases with no gene match: 12. This CDR3 is 17 amino acids long. The CDR3 DNA reads TGTGCCAGCAGTTCACCTACACCGGGACAGGGGATCTATGGCTACACCTTC. It specifies CASSSPTPGQGIYGYTF.

This chain links TRBV5-1 with TRBJ2-3; 7 bases map to TRBD2. Germline V CDR1 and CDR2: SGHRS, YFSETQ. Trimming at V came to 4 bases and at J to 0 bases, leaving 8 bases not matched to a gene. There are 16 residues in the CDR3. The CDR3 protein is CASSPAARGSTDTQYF. CDR3 DNA sequence: TGCGCCAGCAGCCCGGCAGCGCGGGGGAGCACAGATACGCAGTATTTT. The complete variable domain, with remaining parts taken from reference TRBV5-1 and TRBJ2-3, reads KAGVTQTPRYLIKTRGQQVTLSCSPISGHRSVSWYQQTPGQGLQFLFEYFSETQRNKGNFPGRFSGRQFSNSRSEMNVSTLELGDSALYLCASSPAARGSTDTQYFGPGTRLTVL.

This chain connects TRBV28 to TRBJ1-2; D gene uncertain. V was trimmed by 6 bases and J by 4 bases, leaving 12 bases between them. Germline values: CDR1 MDHEN, CDR2 SYDVKM. This CDR3 is 13 amino acids long. The CDR3 DNA reads TGTGCCAGCAGCGACGTGGGAGTCTATGGCTACACCTTC. This sequence encodes CASSDVGVYGYTF.

This clone was seen a handful of times. The rearrangement uses TRBV5-4 and TRBJ2-7, with a possible D match to TRBD1 (6 bases). The germline gives CDR1 SGHNT, CDR2 YYREEE (reference sequence). CDR3 length: 15 amino acids. Trimming took off 4 bases at V and 4 bases at J, with 18 bases between the two ends. The CDR3 sequence: CASSRQGQKSYEQYF. As DNA, the CDR3 is TGTGCCAGCAGCCGTCAAGGACAGAAATCTTACGAGCAGTACTTC.